One and the same sample provided the 30 T cell receptor beta chains below, sequenced in a study of blood T cells in healthy people across ages. A J-beta primer mix and a sample-barcoded 5' primer were used in a second PCR of roughly 7 to 12 cycles. One entry per CDR3 protein, called by TCRdb with MiXCR from the 5' RACE reads. The data contain roughly 700,000 distinct CDR3 sequences, roughly 49% of them singletons. The material sequenced was blood. The receptors stem from a woman aged 55 to 70 in good health.

The chain links TRBV6-1 to TRBJ2-1, with D unclear. In germline, CDR1 is MNHNS, CDR2 SASEGT. The CDR3 totals 15 residues. V was trimmed by 6 bases and J by 3 bases, leaving 15 bases between them. CDR3 sequence: CASRKMGVGYNEQFF. DNA for the CDR3: TGTGCCAGCAGGAAAATGGGCGTCGGCTACAATGAGCAGTTCTTC.

This sequence joins TRBV15 and TRBJ2-5; 7 bases are shared with TRBD2. Germline V gives CDR1 LNHNV, CDR2 YYDKDF (reference sequence). CDR3 length equals 17 residues. The V gene end was trimmed by 0 bases and the J gene end by 4 bases; junction bases not matched to a gene: 11. CDR3 protein: CATSRDIWTREPETQYF. CDR3 nucleotide sequence: TGTGCCACCAGCAGAGATATTTGGACTAGAGAACCAGAGACCCAGTACTTC.

This clonotype was seen at least ten times. This chain links TRBV4-3 with TRBJ2-7; D call uncertain. This CDR3 has 15 amino acids. V dropped 0 bases and J dropped 2 bases, with 11 bases sitting between them. Germline-derived CDR1 and CDR2 are LGHNA and YSLEER. CDR3 DNA sequence: TGCGCCAGCAGCCAAGAAGCTTACCGGGCCTACGAGCAGTACTTC. Translating it yields CASSQEAYRAYEQYF.

This clonotype was seen a single time. The chain recombines TRBV27 with TRBJ1-1; D is possibly TRBD1 (5 bases). Trimming took off 4 bases at V and 4 bases at J, with 13 bases between the two ends. CDR1 is MNHEY and CDR2 is SMNVEV in the germline V gene (reference sequence). The CDR3 covers 14 residues. The CDR3: CASSSPGEPTEAFF. CDR3 in DNA: TGTGCCAGCAGTTCCCCGGGGGAGCCCACTGAAGCTTTCTTT.

This sequence joins TRBV10-3 and TRBJ1-1; TRBD1 matches at 9 bases. The V gene's germline CDR1 is ENHRY and CDR2 SYGVKD. V shed 4 bases and J 1 base; nucleotides not matched to a gene: 1. This CDR3 is built from 14 residues. The CDR3, as DNA: TGTGCCATCAGTGGACAGGGGGAGAACACTGAAGCTTTCTTT. It specifies CAISGQGENTEAFF.

This chain joins TRBV7-2 and TRBJ1-3; D not certain. V lost 5 bases, J lost 4 bases, and 12 bases lay in between. Germline values: CDR1 SGHTA, CDR2 FQGNSA. This CDR3 has 14 amino acids. CDR3 coding DNA: TGTGCCAGCAGCGGAGGGTTTGGAGGAAACACCATATATTTT. Translating gives CASSGGFGGNTIYF.

The rearrangement uses TRBV5-1 and TRBJ1-6; the match to TRBD1 covers 8 bases. CDR3 size: 15 residues. V was clipped by 0 bases and J by 7 bases; unmatched bases: 3. CDR1 SGHRS and CDR2 YFSETQ come from the germline V gene. CDR3 bases: TGCGCCAGCAGCTTGGAGGGACAGGCGAATTCACCCCTCCACTTT. This encodes CASSLEGQANSPLHF.

The chain has TRBV7-3 and TRBJ1-2; D unclear. The CDR3 is 15 residues long. Trimming took 1 base from V and 7 from J, leaving 16 bases between them. From germline, CDR1 is SGHTA and CDR2 FQGTGA. In nucleotides, the CDR3 is TGTGCCAGCAGCTTAAATGGAGGTGGTGGAGTTGGCTACACCTTC. Its protein is CASSLNGGGGVGYTF.

The genes are TRBV20-1 and TRBJ1-1; TRBD1 matches 7 bases. V gave up 5 bases and J gave up 0 bases; unmatched junction bases: 9. The CDR3 extends over 15 amino acids. CDR1 is DFQATT and CDR2 is SNEGSKA in the germline V gene (reference sequence). As DNA, the CDR3 is TGCAGTGCTTCCAGGGGGGCTTACGTGAACACTGAAGCTTTCTTT. It specifies CSASRGAYVNTEAFF.

The chain has TRBV6-2 or TRBV6-3 and TRBJ1-5; D ambiguous. The CDR3 has 16 residues. The germline CDR1 and CDR2 sequences are MNHEY and SVGEGT. V was trimmed by 2 bases and J by 6 bases, leaving 17 bases between them. The DNA of the CDR3 is TGTGCCAGCAGTTACCGGACGGCAGTAGGTGGTCAGCCCCAGCATTTT. Its translation is CASSYRTAVGGQPQHF.

This clonotype was observed a few times. The J gene is TRBJ2-3, the V gene TRBV7-2; TRBD2 is a possible D gene (5 bases). V dropped 2 bases and J dropped 6 bases, with 12 bases sitting between them. The CDR3 runs to 14 residues. Germline V gives CDR1 SGHTA, CDR2 FQGNSA. The CDR3 is CASSLNGDGDTQYF. The CDR3 DNA is TGTGCCAGCAGCTTAAACGGGGATGGGGATACGCAGTATTTT.

This clonotype has only one observation. J is TRBJ2-7 and V is TRBV11-2, with D possibly TRBD2 on 6 matching bases. Germline loops: CDR1 SGHAT, CDR2 FQNNGV. This CDR3 has 17 amino acids. V was shortened by 0 bases and J by 7 bases, with 22 bases between the two germline ends. CDR3 DNA sequence: TGTGCCAGCAGCTTAGATAGGAGGGCTCAACCGGTGGGTGAGCAGTACTTC. This translates into CASSLDRRAQPVGEQYF.

The J gene is TRBJ1-5, the V gene TRBV7-9; possible D gene TRBD1, 5 bases. The CDR3 runs 16 residues. Trimming removed 3 bases at V and 4 bases at J, with 16 bases between. From germline, CDR1 is SEHNR and CDR2 FQNEAQ (reference sequence). The CDR3 reads CASSFKGPRRNQPQHF. CDR3 bases: TGTGCCAGCAGCTTTAAGGGGCCTCGGAGAAATCAGCCCCAGCATTTT.

The chain has TRBV6-5 and TRBJ2-1, with TRBD1 as a possible D gene (5 bases). Looked up from germline, CDR1 is MNHEY and CDR2 is SVGAGI. CDR3 length equals 14 residues. Trimming pared 5 bases from V and 10 bases from J, leaving 18 bases between. CDR3 bases: TGTGCCAGCAGTACCCGACGGACAAACTGGGAGCAGTTCTTC. It encodes CASSTRRTNWEQFF.

Concerning this clonotype itself: One end of the junction varies from germline; a read error may be responsible. The chain employs TRBV19 and TRBJ2-7; D remains ambiguous. The CDR3 covers 15 residues. CDR1 and CDR2 from the germline V gene are LNHDA and SQIVND (reference sequence). The CDR3 loop reads CTSSSGRGYSYEQYF. CDR3 coding DNA: TGTACCAGTAGTAGTGGCCGAGGCTATTCCTACGAGCAATACTTC.

Points on this clonotype: Just one base apart from a much larger clone, this may be a read error. The rearrangement joins TRBV20-1 to TRBJ2-1; 7 bases match TRBD2. The J call may be incorrect, as the DNA end agrees better with TRBJ2-7. The CDR3 has 15 amino acids. CDR1 and CDR2 (germline): DFQATT, SNEGSKA (reference sequence). The CDR3: CSAPRRLADNNEQYF. In DNA, the CDR3 is TGCAGTGCTCCCCGGCGGCTAGCGGACAACAATGAGCAGTACTTC.

This clonotype came up a few times. The chain couples TRBV4-3 to TRBJ1-2; D is ambiguous. The length of the CDR3 is 14 residues. Germline CDR1 is LGHNA and CDR2 is YSLEER. Trimming pared 0 bases from V and 3 bases from J, leaving 8 bases between. CDR3 region: CASSQDPTYYGYTF. In DNA form, the CDR3 reads TGCGCCAGCAGCCAAGATCCTACTTACTATGGCTACACCTTC.

The sample holds one count of this clonotype. The gene calls are TRBV11-1 and TRBJ2-1, with a possible D match to TRBD2 (7 bases). The DNA end lines up better with TRBJ2-7; the J call may be wrong. CDR1 and CDR2 (germline): SGHAT, FQDESV (reference sequence). There are 15 residues in the CDR3. The CDR3 spells CASSSQGRGYNEQYF. The CDR3 DNA follows: TGTGCCAGCAGCTCCCAGGGGAGGGGTTACAATGAGCAGTACTTC.

Details on this clonotype: This clone may be a read error of a much larger clone one base away. The chain links TRBV9 to TRBJ2-1; D may be TRBD1 or TRBD2 (5 bases each). V was shortened by 3 bases and J by 7 bases, with 14 bases between the two germline ends. Germline V gene lookup returns CDR1 SGDLS and CDR2 YYNGEE. The CDR3 contains 14 residues. The CDR3 sequence is CASSAGPPGNEQFF. The CDR3 coding sequence is TGTGCCAGCAGCGCGGGACCTCCCGGTAATGAGCAGTTCTTC.

The V gene is TRBV6-2 or TRBV6-3, the J gene TRBJ2-7; D possibly corresponds to TRBD1 (6 bases). The CDR3 covers 16 residues. CDR1 is MNHEY and CDR2 is SVGEGT in the germline V gene. V was cut by 0 bases and J by 1 base, with 13 bases left in between. CDR3 region: CASSYSRQELSYEQYF. CDR3 in DNA: TGTGCCAGCAGTTACTCCCGACAGGAACTGTCCTACGAGCAGTACTTC.

This clonotype has a handful of counts. The chain employs TRBV7-2 and TRBJ2-1; 8 bases line up with TRBD1. CDR3 length: 17 residues. Germline loops: CDR1 SGHTA, CDR2 FQGNSA. The ends lost 2 bases at V and 10 bases at J; junction bases unmatched: 16. The CDR3 here is CASSLSPLSRGQNEQFF. For the CDR3, the DNA is TGTGCCAGCAGCTTATCCCCTTTAAGCAGGGGGCAGAACGAGCAGTTCTTC.

About this clonotype: Given a much more abundant clone one base away, this may be a read error. The rearrangement links TRBV15 to TRBJ1-6, with D unclear. Germline CDR1 LNHNV, CDR2 YYDKDF (reference sequence). The CDR3 loop spans 13 amino acids. Trimming removed 8 bases from V and 9 bases from J, with 14 bases in between. The CDR3 nucleotides are TGTGCCACCGGCTGGGCGGGATCTTCACCCCTCCACTTT. Translating it yields CATGWAGSSPLHF. The variable domain in full, with the rest retrieved from reference TRBV15 and TRBJ1-6, is DAMVIQNPRYQVTQFGKPVTLSCSQTLNHNVMYWYQQKSSQAPKLLFHYYDKDFNNEADTPDNFQSRRPNTSFCFLDIRSPGLGDTAMYLCATGWAGSSPLHFGNGTRLTVT.

This chain joins TRBV20-1 and TRBJ1-1; D may be TRBD1 (6 bases). CDR1 and CDR2 from the germline V gene are DFQATT and SNEGSKA (reference sequence). This CDR3 is 13 amino acids long. Trimming removed 3 bases from V and 5 bases from J, with 13 bases in between. CDR3 region: CSASGQRGTEAFF. DNA of the CDR3: TGCAGTGCTAGTGGACAGAGAGGGACTGAAGCTTTCTTT.

The gene calls are TRBV4-2 and TRBJ1-4; 9 bases fit TRBD1. V gave up 1 base and J gave up 5 bases; unmatched junction bases: 2. CDR3 length equals 15 residues. Germline V CDR1 and CDR2: LGHNA, YNFKEQ. CDR3 DNA: TGTGCCAGCAGCCAAGGAGGGACAGGGAATGAAAAACTGTTTTTT. Its protein is CASSQGGTGNEKLFF.

J is TRBJ2-5 and V is TRBV7-2, with 9 bases identical to TRBD2. CDR1 is SGHTA and CDR2 is FQGNSA in the germline V gene. The length of the CDR3 is 14 residues. Trimming cost V 5 bases and J 5 bases; bases outside gene matches: 6. The CDR3 sequence is CASSPGLAPETQYF. The CDR3, as DNA: TGTGCCAGCAGCCCGGGACTAGCTCCTGAGACCCAGTACTTC.

This clonotype was found many times. This chain joins TRBV20-1 and TRBJ2-1; no reliable D call. Germline values: CDR1 DFQATT, CDR2 SNEGSKA (reference sequence). The CDR3 runs to 11 residues. V was cut by 6 bases and J by 8 bases, with 11 bases left in between. This CDR3 is CSATVEYEQFF. In DNA form, the CDR3 reads TGCAGTGCCACGGTGGAGTATGAGCAGTTCTTC.

This clonotype was seen a handful of times. This chain connects TRBV12-3 or TRBV12-4 to TRBJ1-2; TRBD1 aligns across 8 bases. V trimming: 5 bases; J trimming: 4 bases; junction bases outside the gene matches: 6. The length of the CDR3 is 14 residues. The CDR3 reads CASSKGQAIYGYTF. The CDR3 nucleotides are TGTGCCAGCAGTAAGGGACAGGCAATCTATGGCTACACCTTC.

The rearrangement uses TRBV6-5 and TRBJ2-3; D possibly uses TRBD1 or TRBD2 (5 bases each). The CDR3 consists of 13 residues. The germline V gene encodes CDR1 MNHEY and CDR2 SVGAGI. Trimming pared 5 bases from V and 2 bases from J, leaving 8 bases between. The CDR3 region has the DNA TGTGCCAGCAGTCGGGACGTCACAGATACGCAGTATTTT. Amino acid sequence: CASSRDVTDTQYF.

The rearrangement uses TRBV5-1 and TRBJ2-5; the match to TRBD1 covers 7 bases. With 1 base clipped from V and 2 bases from J, the junction kept 5 bases outside the gene matches. The CDR3 loop spans 15 amino acids. Germline loops: CDR1 SGHRS, CDR2 YFSETQ. The CDR3 nucleotides read TGCGCCAGCAGCTTGTGGGGACAGATACAAGAGACCCAGTACTTC. It is translated as CASSLWGQIQETQYF.

The rearrangement links TRBV20-1 to TRBJ2-7; 13 positions agree with TRBD2. The better agreement between TRBJ2-5 and the DNA end casts doubt on the J call. CDR1 is DFQATT and CDR2 is SNEGSKA in the germline V gene (reference sequence). CDR3 length: 16 amino acids. In DNA form, the CDR3 reads TGCAGTGCTGCCGGACTAGCGGGAGTCCCCCAAGAGACCCAGTACTTC. Its protein product is CSAAGLAGVPQETQYF.